The source of this T cell receptor (beta chain) is a study of T cell repertoires in cytomegalovirus infection. Turning to the study itself: Selection of CMV epitopes for the study included recently identified HLA-C-restricted and well-studied HLA-B-restricted ones. Indications came from public TCR beta signatures; they pointed to CMV infection and to a matching HLA type.

This clonotype was seen only once. Its specificity is unknown. Germline V lookup: CDR1 PRHDT, CDR2 FYEKMQ (reference sequence). The V end was cut by 5 bases, the J end by 4 bases, with 13 bases between. The CDR3 totals 14 residues. Whole-study results and caveats: Accumulated public TCR beta family frequency recognized individuals carrying CMV together with the relevant HLA.

TCRdb re-derived calls from the reads in MiXCR, one entry per CDR3 protein. The sample gives some 920,000 distinct CDR3 sequences, around 30% of which show up once; more than 12% is in the top ten. The V and J genes are TRBV13 and TRBJ2-3; D remains ambiguous. The receptor comes from a human donor in good health (CMV status not recorded). Some clones in this sample may be carry-over from other donors' samples. The sample here was cultured CD8+ T cells from PBMCs, taken from culture after CMV antigen stimulation. This CDR3 reads CASSPLTLADTQYF. The CDR3 bases are TGTGCCAGCAGCCCCCTTACTTTGGCAGATACGCAGTATTTT.